This T cell receptor (beta chain) came from a study of monozygotic twins with inflammatory bowel disease. Following a re-call of the 5' RACE reads, TCRdb has one entry per CDR3 protein and lacks DNA. The sample has about 160,000 distinct CDR3 sequences. Whole blood without T cell sorting served as the source of isolated total RNA. Findings of the study overall: Repertoire similarity was not found to differ between concordant and discordant twins, possibly from limited power. Patient-specific immunosuppressive treatments may have made repertoires more variable.

Turning to this clonotype: Its antigen remains unknown.

The sequencing sample was made of blood. The origin of this receptor is a human donor with ulcerative colitis or Crohn's disease, or a healthy co-twin of an affected twin (not recorded which).

The CDR3 region is CASTVANQPQHF. The chain couples TRBV12-3 or TRBV12-4 to TRBJ1-5. The CDR3 runs 12 residues.